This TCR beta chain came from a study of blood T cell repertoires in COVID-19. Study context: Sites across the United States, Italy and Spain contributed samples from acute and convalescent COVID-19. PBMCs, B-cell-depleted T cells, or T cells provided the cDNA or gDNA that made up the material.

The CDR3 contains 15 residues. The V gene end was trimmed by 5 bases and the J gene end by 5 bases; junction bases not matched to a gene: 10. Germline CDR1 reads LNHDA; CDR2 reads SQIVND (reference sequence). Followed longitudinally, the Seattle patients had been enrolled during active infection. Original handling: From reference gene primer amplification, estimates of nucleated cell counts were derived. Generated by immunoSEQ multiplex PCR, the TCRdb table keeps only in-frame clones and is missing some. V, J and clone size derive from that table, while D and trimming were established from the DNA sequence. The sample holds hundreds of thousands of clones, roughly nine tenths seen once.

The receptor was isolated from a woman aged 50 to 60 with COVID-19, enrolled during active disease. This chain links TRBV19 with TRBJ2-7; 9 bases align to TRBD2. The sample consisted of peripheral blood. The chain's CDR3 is CASSDGAGGEDEQYF. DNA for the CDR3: TGTGCCAGTAGTGATGGAGCGGGGGGTGAAGACGAGCAGTACTTC.